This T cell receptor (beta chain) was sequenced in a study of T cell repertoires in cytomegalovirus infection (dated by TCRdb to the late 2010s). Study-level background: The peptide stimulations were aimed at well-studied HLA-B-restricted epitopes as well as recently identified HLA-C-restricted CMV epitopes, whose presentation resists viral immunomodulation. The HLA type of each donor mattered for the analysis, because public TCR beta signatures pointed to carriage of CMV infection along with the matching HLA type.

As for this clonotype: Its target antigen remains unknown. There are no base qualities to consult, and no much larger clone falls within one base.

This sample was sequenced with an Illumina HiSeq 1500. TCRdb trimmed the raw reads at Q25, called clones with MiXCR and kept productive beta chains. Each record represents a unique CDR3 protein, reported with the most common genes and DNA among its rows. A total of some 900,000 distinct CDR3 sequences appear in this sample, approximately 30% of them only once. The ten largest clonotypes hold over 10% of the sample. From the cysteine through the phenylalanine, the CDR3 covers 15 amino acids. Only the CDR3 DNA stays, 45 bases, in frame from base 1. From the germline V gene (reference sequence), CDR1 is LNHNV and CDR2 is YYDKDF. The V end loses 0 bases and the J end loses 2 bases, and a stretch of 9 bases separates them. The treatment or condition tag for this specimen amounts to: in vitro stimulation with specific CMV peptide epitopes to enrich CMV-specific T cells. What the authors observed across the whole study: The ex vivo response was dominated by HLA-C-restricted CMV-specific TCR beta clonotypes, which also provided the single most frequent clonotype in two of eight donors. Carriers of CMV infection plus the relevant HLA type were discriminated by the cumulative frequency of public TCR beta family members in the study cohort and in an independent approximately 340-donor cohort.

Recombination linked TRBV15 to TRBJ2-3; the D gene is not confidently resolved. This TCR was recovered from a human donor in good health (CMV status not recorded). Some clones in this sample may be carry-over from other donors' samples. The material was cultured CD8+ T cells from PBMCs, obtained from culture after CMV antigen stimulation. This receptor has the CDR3 CATSRDPQATDTQYF. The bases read TGTGCCACCAGCAGAGATCCCCAAGCCACAGATACGCAGTATTTT.